Below are 13 T cell receptor beta chains sequenced from a single sample in a study of T cells in localized non-small cell lung cancer. Clones were read by immunoSEQ multiplex PCR, and TCRdb kept only the in-frame ones, dropping some. The sample shows about 11,000 clones, roughly 90% of them seen only once. The sample in question was peripheral blood, obtained before any cancer treatment. Every receptor here comes from a male donor older than 55 with stage III lung adenocarcinoma.

The CDR3 sequence is CASSSGTPDTQYF. The CDR3 DNA reads as TGTGCCAGCAGTAGCGGGACCCCAGATACGCAGTATTTT. The V call is TRBV11-2, the J call TRBJ2-3, with 8 bases lining up with TRBD2. CDR3 length: 13 amino acids. Trimming cost V 6 bases and J 4 bases; bases outside gene matches: 3. Germline lookup yields CDR1 SGHAT and CDR2 FQNNGV.

The chain carries TRBV4-1 and TRBJ1-1; D unclear. Between the trimmed V and J ends, which lost 1 base and 0 bases, there was a span of 9 bases. The germline V gene encodes CDR1 MGHRA and CDR2 YSYEKL. The CDR3 runs to 15 residues. This chain's CDR3 is CASSQGAAMNTEAFF. CDR3 DNA: TGCGCCAGCAGCCAAGGCGCAGCTATGAACACTGAAGCTTTCTTT.

CDR3 residues: CASSPGGYQSYGYTF. CDR3 sequence (DNA): TGTGCCAGCAGTCCAGGGGGGTACCAATCCTATGGCTACACCTTC. The rearrangement links TRBV6-1 to TRBJ1-2, with TRBD1 matching over 7 bases. The CDR3 runs to 15 residues. J was trimmed by 4 bases and V by 5 bases; bases with no gene match: 10. Per germline, CDR1 MNHNS and CDR2 SASEGT.

This chain's CDR3 is CASSIAGTGSYEQYF. In nucleotides, the CDR3 is TGTGCCAGCAGTATTGCGGGGACCGGCTCCTACGAGCAGTACTTC. This rearrangement joins TRBV27 to TRBJ2-7; D perhaps matches TRBD2 (6 bases). The CDR3 runs 15 residues. CDR1 MNHEY and CDR2 SMNVEV come from the germline V gene (reference sequence). V was shortened by 5 bases and J by 0 bases, with 14 bases between the two germline ends.

The CDR3, as DNA: TGTGCCAGCAGCCATGGCAGAACTAATGAAAAACTGTTTTTT. It is translated as CASSHGRTNEKLFF. The rearrangement uses TRBV5-8 and TRBJ1-4; D is uncertain. V lost 4 bases and J lost 1, with 8 bases in between. The germline CDR1 and CDR2 sequences are SGHTS and YDEGEE. The length of the CDR3 is 14 residues.

The chain couples TRBV7-2 to TRBJ2-7; 10 bases agree with TRBD2. Per germline, CDR1 SGHTA and CDR2 FQGNSA. V lost 5 bases and J lost 2; bases outside the gene matches: 6. The CDR3 covers 15 residues. CDR3: CASSGSSGSAYEQYF. CDR3 coding DNA: TGTGCCAGCAGCGGGTCTAGCGGGAGTGCCTACGAGCAGTACTTC.

The J gene is TRBJ2-2, the V gene TRBV10-2, with D perhaps TRBD2 (5 bases). Trimming took off 9 bases at V and 0 bases at J, with 14 bases between the two ends. The CDR3 has 15 amino acids. Germline lookup yields CDR1 WSHSY and CDR2 SAAADI. CDR3 loop: CASSDQVTNTGELFF. The CDR3 coding sequence is TGCGCCAGTAGCGATCAGGTTACGAACACCGGGGAGCTGTTTTTT.

The chain has TRBV5-1 and TRBJ2-1; D is unresolved. From germline, CDR1 is SGHRS and CDR2 YFSETQ. The CDR3 covers 14 residues. V shed 2 bases and J shed 4 bases, with 10 bases lying between them. CDR3 sequence (DNA): TGCGCCAGCAGCTTCGGGCAACAATACAATGAGCAGTTCTTC. The encoded protein is CASSFGQQYNEQFF.

The CDR3: CASSSGGGGGPFGTQYF. CDR3 in DNA: TGTGCCAGCAGCTCAGGCGGTGGGGGGGGCCCTTTCGGGACCCAGTACTTC. The V and J genes are TRBV7-9 and TRBJ2-5, with TRBD2 as a possible D gene (7 bases). The CDR3 runs to 17 residues. Germline CDR1 reads SEHNR; CDR2 reads FQNEAQ (reference sequence). Deletions cut 4 bases from V and 7 bases from J, with 25 bases between.

The chain recombines TRBV4-1 with TRBJ1-2; no firm D call. CDR1 and CDR2 from the germline V gene are MGHRA and YSYEKL. Trimming took 1 base from V and 2 from J, leaving 11 bases between them. The CDR3 is 15 residues long. The CDR3 reads CASSQAPGENYGYTF. In nucleotides, the CDR3 is TGCGCCAGCAGCCAAGCACCCGGGGAAAACTATGGCTACACCTTC.

This chain links TRBV5-6 with TRBJ1-2; D is perhaps TRBD1 (5 bases). This CDR3 has 14 residues. Trimming took off 0 bases at V and 5 bases at J, with 11 bases between the two ends. Germline-derived CDR1 and CDR2 are SGHDT and YYEEEE. The CDR3 loop is CASSLGGAGYGYTF. The CDR3 nucleotides are TGTGCCAGCAGCTTGGGCGGGGCGGGATATGGCTACACCTTC.

V gene TRBV28 combines with J gene TRBJ2-1, with D possibly being TRBD1 or TRBD2 (5 bases each). Trimming took off 8 bases at V and 1 base at J, with 12 bases between the two ends. The CDR3 has 14 amino acids. The germline gives CDR1 MDHEN, CDR2 SYDVKM. The CDR3 sequence is CASRGPASYNEQFF. Written as DNA, the CDR3 is TGTGCCAGCCGGGGCCCGGCGTCCTACAATGAGCAGTTCTTC.

The rearrangement links TRBV19 to TRBJ2-1, with 12 bases fitting TRBD2. Germline assignment: CDR1 LNHDA and CDR2 SQIVND (reference sequence). The trim removed 1 base at V and 5 bases at J, leaving 6 bases unmatched. This CDR3 has 17 amino acids. Here the CDR3 reads CASSIVALAGGNNEQFF. The CDR3 DNA is TGTGCCAGTAGTATAGTAGCACTAGCGGGAGGAAACAATGAGCAGTTCTTC.